This T cell receptor beta chain appears in the sequencing data of a study of blood T cells in healthy people across ages. Using a J-beta primer mix together with a sample-barcoded 5' primer, a second PCR was run for roughly 6 to 12 cycles. In TCRdb, the 5' RACE reads were re-called with MiXCR into one record per CDR3 protein. The table includes 1.8 million or so distinct CDR3 sequences, about 39% detected once. The CDR3 is 15 amino acids. Trimming left V 0 bases short and J 8 bases short, with 17 bases between. Per germline, CDR1 SGHRS and CDR2 YFSETQ. The chain employs TRBV5-1 and TRBJ1-1; no definite D call. The specimen was blood. The clonotype originates from a human donor in good health. CDR3 region: CASSLEGDYEVEAFF. In DNA, the CDR3 is TGCGCCAGCAGCTTGGAAGGCGACTACGAGGTGGAAGCTTTCTTT.